What follows are 3 T cell receptor beta chains derived from one specimen sequenced in a study of blood T cells in healthy people across ages. A sample-barcoded 5' primer and a J-beta primer mix were used in a second PCR of about 7 to 11 cycles. TCRdb analysed the 5' RACE reads with MiXCR anew, one entry per CDR3 protein. The repertoire holds 600,000 to 800,000 distinct CDR3 sequences, with about 51% as singletons. Input material: blood. All receptors come from a woman of 80 years or more in good health.

To note about this clonotype: A much larger clonotype is one base distant, so this may be a read error. CDR3 nucleotide sequence: TGTGCCAGCTCACTTTTGACAGGGAACCAAGAGACCCGGTACTTC. Translated, it gives CASSLLTGNQETRYF. The chain is built from TRBV18 and TRBJ2-5; 7 nucleotides agree with TRBD1. This CDR3 is built from 15 residues. Per germline, CDR1 KGHSH and CDR2 LQKENI.

This chain joins TRBV20-1 and TRBJ1-2, with TRBD1 as a possible D gene (6 bases). This CDR3 spans 14 amino acids. Per the germline V gene, CDR1 is DFQATT and CDR2 is SNEGSKA (reference sequence). V lost 2 bases and J 3 bases, leaving 13 bases between the germline ends. The CDR3 region is CSARTQGGDYGYTF. The CDR3 DNA sequence: TGCAGTGCTAGAACACAGGGAGGGGACTATGGCTACACCTTC.

On this clonotype: The junction shows a germline mismatch at one end, possibly a read error. This chain links TRBV12-3 or TRBV12-4 with TRBJ2-5; 10 bases are shared with TRBD2. CDR3 size: 15 residues. As DNA, the CDR3 is TGTGCCAGCAGACCGCTAGCGGGGGAGTTGGAGACCCGGTACTTC. It specifies CASRPLAGELETRYF.